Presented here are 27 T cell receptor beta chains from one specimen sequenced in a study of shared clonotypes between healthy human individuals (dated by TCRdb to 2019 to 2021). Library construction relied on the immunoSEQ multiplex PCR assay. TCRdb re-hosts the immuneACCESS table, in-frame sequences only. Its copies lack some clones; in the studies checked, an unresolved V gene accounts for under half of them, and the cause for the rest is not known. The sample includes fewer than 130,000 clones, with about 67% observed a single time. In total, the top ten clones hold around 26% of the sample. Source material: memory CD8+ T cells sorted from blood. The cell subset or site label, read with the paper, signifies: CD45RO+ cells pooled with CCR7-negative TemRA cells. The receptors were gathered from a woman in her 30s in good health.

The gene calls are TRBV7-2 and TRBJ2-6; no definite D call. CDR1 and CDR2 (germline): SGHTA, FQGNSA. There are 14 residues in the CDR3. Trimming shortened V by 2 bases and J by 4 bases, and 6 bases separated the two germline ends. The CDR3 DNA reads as TGTGCCAGCAGCTTACATTCCGGGGCCAACGTCCTGACTTTC. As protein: CASSLHSGANVLTF.

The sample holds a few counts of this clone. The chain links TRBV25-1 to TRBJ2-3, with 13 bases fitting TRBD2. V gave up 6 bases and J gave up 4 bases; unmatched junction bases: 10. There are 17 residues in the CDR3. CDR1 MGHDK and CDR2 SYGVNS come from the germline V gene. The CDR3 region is CASSQGRLAGGADTQYF. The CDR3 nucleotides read TGTGCCAGCAGCCAAGGAAGACTAGCGGGAGGAGCAGATACGCAGTATTTT.

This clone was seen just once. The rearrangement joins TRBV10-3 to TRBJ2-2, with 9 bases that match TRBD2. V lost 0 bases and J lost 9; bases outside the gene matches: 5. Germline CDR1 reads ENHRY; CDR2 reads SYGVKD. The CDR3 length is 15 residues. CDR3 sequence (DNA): TGTGCCATCAGTGAGTCCCTAGCGGGATTCCGGGAGCTGTTTTTT. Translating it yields CAISESLAGFRELFF.

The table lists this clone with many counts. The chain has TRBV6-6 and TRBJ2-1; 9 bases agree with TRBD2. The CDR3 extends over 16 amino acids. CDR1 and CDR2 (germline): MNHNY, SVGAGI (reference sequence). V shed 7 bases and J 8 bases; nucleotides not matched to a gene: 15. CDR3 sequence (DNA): TGTGCCAGCACCTTAAACAGAATAGCGGGAGCCGATGAGCAGTTCTTC. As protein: CASTLNRIAGADEQFF.

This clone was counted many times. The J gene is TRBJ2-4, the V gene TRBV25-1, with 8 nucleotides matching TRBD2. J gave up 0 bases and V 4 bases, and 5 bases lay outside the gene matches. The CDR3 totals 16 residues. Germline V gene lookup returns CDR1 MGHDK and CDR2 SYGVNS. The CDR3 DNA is TGTGCCAGCAGTGCTTCCCTAGCGGGAGCCAAAAACATTCAGTACTTC. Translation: CASSASLAGAKNIQYF.

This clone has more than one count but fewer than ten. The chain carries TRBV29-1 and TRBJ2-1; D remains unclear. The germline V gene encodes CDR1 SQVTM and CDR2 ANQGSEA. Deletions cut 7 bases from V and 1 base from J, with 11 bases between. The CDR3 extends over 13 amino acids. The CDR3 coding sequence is TGCAGCGCCCACGAGCCTTCCTACAATGAGCAGTTCTTC. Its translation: CSAHEPSYNEQFF.

The CDR3 is CASSQILTRGNPEAFF. The CDR3 DNA reads TGTGCCAGCAGCCAAATCTTAACCAGGGGCAACCCTGAAGCTTTCTTT. This sequence joins TRBV16 and TRBJ1-1, with D perhaps matching TRBD1 (6 bases). CDR3 length equals 16 residues. V was shortened by 2 bases and J by 6 bases, with 19 bases between the two germline ends. Germline values: CDR1 KGHSY, CDR2 FQNENV. The full variable domain, in which reference TRBV16 and TRBJ1-1 provide the parts outside the CDR3, is GEEVAQTPKHLVRGEGQKAKLYCAPIKGHSYVFWYQQVLKNEFKFLISFQNENVFDETGMPKERFSAKCLPNSPCSLEIQATKLEDSAVYFCASSQILTRGNPEAFFGQGTRLTVV.

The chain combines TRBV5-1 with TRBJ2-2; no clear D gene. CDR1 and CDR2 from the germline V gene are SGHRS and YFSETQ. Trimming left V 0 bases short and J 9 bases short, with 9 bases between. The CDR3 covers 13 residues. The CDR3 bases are TGCGCCAGCAGCTTGGCAGCGTACCGGGAGCTGTTTTTT. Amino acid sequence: CASSLAAYRELFF.

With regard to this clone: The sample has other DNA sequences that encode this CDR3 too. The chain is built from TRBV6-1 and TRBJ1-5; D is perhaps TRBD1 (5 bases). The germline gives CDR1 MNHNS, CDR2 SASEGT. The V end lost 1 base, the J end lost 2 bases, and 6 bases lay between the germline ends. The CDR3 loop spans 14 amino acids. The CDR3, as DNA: TGTGCCAGCAGTGAAGGGGGGGGCAATCAGCCCCAGCATTTT. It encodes CASSEGGGNQPQHF.

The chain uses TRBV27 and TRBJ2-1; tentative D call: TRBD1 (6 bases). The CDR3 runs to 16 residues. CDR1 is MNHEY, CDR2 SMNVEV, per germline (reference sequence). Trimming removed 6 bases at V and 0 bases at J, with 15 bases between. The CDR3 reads CASSTRGDSSYNEQFF. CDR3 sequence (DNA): TGTGCCAGCAGCACCAGGGGCGACAGCTCCTACAATGAGCAGTTCTTC.

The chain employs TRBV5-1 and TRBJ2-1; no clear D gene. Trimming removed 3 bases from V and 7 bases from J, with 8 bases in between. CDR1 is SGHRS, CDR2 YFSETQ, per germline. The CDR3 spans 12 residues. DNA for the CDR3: TGCGCCAGCAGCTCAACGAGGAATGAGCAGTTCTTC. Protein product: CASSSTRNEQFF.

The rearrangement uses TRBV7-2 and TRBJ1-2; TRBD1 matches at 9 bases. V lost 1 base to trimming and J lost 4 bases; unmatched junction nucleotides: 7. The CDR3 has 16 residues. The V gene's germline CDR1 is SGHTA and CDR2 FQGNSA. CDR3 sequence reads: CASSLGDRARSYGYTF. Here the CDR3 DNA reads TGTGCCAGCAGCTTAGGGGACAGGGCTCGGAGCTATGGCTACACCTTC.

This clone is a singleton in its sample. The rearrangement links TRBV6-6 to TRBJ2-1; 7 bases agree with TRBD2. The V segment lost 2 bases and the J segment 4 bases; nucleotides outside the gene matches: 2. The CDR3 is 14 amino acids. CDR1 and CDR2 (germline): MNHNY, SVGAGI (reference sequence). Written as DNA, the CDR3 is TGTGCCAGCAGTTACACTAGCGAATACAATGAGCAGTTCTTC. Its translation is CASSYTSEYNEQFF.

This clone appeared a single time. The CDR3 region is CASSFWTSGRFGSLEQYF. The CDR3 bases are TGTGCCAGCAGCTTCTGGACTAGCGGGAGATTTGGGTCCTTGGAGCAGTACTTC. The chain has TRBV5-6 and TRBJ2-7; 13 positions agree with TRBD2. CDR1 SGHDT and CDR2 YYEEEE come from the germline V gene. The CDR3 spans 18 residues. The J segment lost 7 bases and the V segment lost 2 bases, leaving 15 bases of the junction unmatched.

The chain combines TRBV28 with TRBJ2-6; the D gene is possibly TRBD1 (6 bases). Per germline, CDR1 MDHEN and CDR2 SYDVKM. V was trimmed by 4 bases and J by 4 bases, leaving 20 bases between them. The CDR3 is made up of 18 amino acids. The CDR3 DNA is TGTGCCAGCAGTTCCATGGGGGACATCCTCGGCGGGGCCAACGTCCTGACTTTC. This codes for CASSSMGDILGGANVLTF. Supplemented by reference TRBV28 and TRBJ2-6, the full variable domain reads DVKVTQSSRYLVKRTGEKVFLECVQDMDHENMFWYRQDPGLGLRLIYFSYDVKMKEKGDIPEGYSVSREKKERFSLILESASTNQTSMYLCASSSMGDILGGANVLTFGAGSRLTVL.

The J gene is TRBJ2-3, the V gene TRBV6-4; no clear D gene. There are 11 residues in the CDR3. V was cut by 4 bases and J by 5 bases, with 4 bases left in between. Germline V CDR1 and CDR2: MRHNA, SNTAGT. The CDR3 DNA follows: TGTGCCAGCAGTGTTGGAGATACGCAGTATTTT. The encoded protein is CASSVGDTQYF.

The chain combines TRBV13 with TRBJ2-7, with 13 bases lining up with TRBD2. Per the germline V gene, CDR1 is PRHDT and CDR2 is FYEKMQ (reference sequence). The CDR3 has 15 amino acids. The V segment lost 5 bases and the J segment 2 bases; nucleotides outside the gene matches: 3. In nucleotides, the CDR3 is TGTGCCAGCAGCCCTACTAGCGGGGGGGCCTACGAGCAGTACTTC. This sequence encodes CASSPTSGGAYEQYF.

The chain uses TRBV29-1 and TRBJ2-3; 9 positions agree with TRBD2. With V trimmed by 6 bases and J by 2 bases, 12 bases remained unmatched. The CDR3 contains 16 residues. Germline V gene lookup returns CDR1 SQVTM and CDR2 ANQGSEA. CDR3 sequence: CSVRVSSGITTDTQYF. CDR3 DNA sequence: TGCAGCGTCCGAGTATCTAGCGGGATAACCACAGATACGCAGTATTTT.

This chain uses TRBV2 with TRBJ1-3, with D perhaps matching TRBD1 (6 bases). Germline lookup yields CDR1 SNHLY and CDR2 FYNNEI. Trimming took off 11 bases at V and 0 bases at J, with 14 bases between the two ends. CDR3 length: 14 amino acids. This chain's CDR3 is CAWRGPHSGNTIYF. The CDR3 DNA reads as TGTGCCTGGCGGGGGCCCCACTCTGGAAACACCATATATTTT.

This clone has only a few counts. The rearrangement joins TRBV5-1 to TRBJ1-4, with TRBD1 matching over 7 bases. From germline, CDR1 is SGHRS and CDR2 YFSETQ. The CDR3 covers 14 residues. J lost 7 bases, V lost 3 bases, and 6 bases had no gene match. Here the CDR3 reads CASSSTGMGEKLFF. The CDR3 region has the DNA TGCGCCAGCAGCTCGACAGGGATGGGTGAAAAACTGTTTTTT.

CDR3 sequence (DNA): TGCGCCAGCAGCTTTCTTATGCTCACAGATACGCAGTATTTT. It encodes CASSFLMLTDTQYF. The chain combines TRBV5-1 with TRBJ2-3; D is unclear. The V gene's germline CDR1 is SGHRS and CDR2 YFSETQ. This CDR3 is built from 14 residues. Between the trimmed V and J ends, which lost 2 bases and 2 bases, there was a span of 9 bases.

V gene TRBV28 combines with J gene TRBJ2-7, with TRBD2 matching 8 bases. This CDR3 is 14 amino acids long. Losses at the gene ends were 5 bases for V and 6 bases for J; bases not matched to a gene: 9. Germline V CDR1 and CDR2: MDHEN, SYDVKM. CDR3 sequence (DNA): TGTGCCAGCAGTCTGGGACTAGGAAGGGGCGAGCAGTACTTC. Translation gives CASSLGLGRGEQYF.

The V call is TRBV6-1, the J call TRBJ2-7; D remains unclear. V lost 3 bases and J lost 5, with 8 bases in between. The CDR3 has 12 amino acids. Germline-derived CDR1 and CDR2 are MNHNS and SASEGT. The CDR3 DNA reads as TGTGCCAGCAGTGATTGGGGTCACGAGCAGTACTTC. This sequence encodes CASSDWGHEQYF.

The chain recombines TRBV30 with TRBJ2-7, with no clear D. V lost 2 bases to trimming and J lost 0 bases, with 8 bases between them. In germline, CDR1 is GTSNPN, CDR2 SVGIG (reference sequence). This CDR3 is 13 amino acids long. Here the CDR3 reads CAWSISFSYEQYF. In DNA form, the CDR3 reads TGTGCCTGGAGTATAAGTTTCTCCTACGAGCAGTACTTC.

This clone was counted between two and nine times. CDR3 bases: TGTGCCAGCAGTGAAGGGGCCAGGGGAATATACGAGCAGTACTTC. Translating gives CASSEGARGIYEQYF. The V call is TRBV2, the J call TRBJ2-7; tentative D call: TRBD1 (6 bases). The V and J ends lost 1 base and 4 bases respectively, with 14 bases between them. Germline CDR1 reads SNHLY; CDR2 reads FYNNEI. This CDR3 contains 15 residues.

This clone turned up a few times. The DNA for the CDR3 is TGTGCCAGCAGTTCTCCGGGACTAGCGGGAGTCTACGAGCAGTACTTC. Protein product: CASSSPGLAGVYEQYF. The chain couples TRBV6-6 to TRBJ2-7; 14 bases are shared with TRBD2. V trimming: 4 bases; J trimming: 3 bases; junction bases outside the gene matches: 5. CDR1 and CDR2 (germline): MNHNY, SVGAGI (reference sequence). The CDR3 is 16 residues long.

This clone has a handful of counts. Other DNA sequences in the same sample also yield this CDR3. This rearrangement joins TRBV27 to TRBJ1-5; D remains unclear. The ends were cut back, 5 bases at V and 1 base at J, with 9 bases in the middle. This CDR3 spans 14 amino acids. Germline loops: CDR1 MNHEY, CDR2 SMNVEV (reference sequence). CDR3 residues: CASSPNSSNQPQHF. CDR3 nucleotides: TGTGCCAGCAGTCCGAACAGCAGCAATCAGCCCCAGCATTTT.